This T cell receptor beta chain was profiled in a study of STAT5B mutations in CD4+ large granular lymphocyte leukemia. Note on this clone: Its antigen is as yet unknown.

Whole-study results and caveats: Without putative leukemic clones, patient CD4-sorted repertoires remained more clonal than healthy CD4+ repertoires. Higher CD4+ than CD8+ T-LGLL clonality might reflect small sample size. No patients shared main leukemic clonotypes, though around 27% appeared at low frequency elsewhere.

Here immunoSEQ multiplex PCR was the method, and the copy in TCRdb shows in-frame clones only, minus some. The table includes more than 25,000 clones, around 81% detected once. Germline loops: CDR1 MNHEY, CDR2 SMNVEV (reference sequence). This CDR3 has 14 amino acids. Trimming took off 5 bases at V and 0 bases at J, with 9 bases between the two ends. The sequencing input was CD4+ T cells from blood buffy coats. This sequence was found in a human donor in good health. J is TRBJ2-3 and V is TRBV27; D gene uncertain. CDR3 sequence reads: CASSPYLSTDTQYF. The CDR3 DNA is TGTGCCAGCAGTCCATACTTGAGCACAGATACGCAGTATTTT.